This TCR beta chain came from a study of immune evolution from preneoplasia to lung adenocarcinoma (dated by TCRdb to about 2021). Some background on the complete study: HLA loss of heterozygosity was found in roughly 7% of AIS, about 16% of MIA and about a third of ADC lesions, and in no AAH lesions. The study combined immune gene expression, TCR sequencing and multiplex immunofluorescence to profile immune contexture across lung adenocarcinoma precursors and invasive adenocarcinoma. Resected precursor lesions (AAH, AIS, MIA) and invasive adenocarcinomas were compared against paired morphologically normal lung tissue. The sample size depended on which specimens were available, not on a prior power calculation. The immune data were combined with whole exome sequencing and methylation data from the same cohort of nodules. In total, the cohort included 50 or so patients with pulmonary nodules, all of whom underwent surgical resection. TCR sequencing data came from roughly 51 patients. The study reported that more than 85 samples were used for TCR sequencing. POLYSOLVER was used to infer Class I HLA alleles from exome data, while LOHHLA was used to detect allele-specific HLA loss. Paper-wide results and their limitations: Because all patients came from Japan and China, whether the findings apply to Western populations was uncertain. Normal lung had the highest top T cell clone frequencies, which appeared to decline progressively from AAH through AIS, MIA and invasive adenocarcinoma. T cell clonality was highest in KRAS-mutant nodules compared with EGFR-mutant or double wild-type lesions. The findings reflected association rather than direct causation, and larger cohorts with long-term follow-up and longitudinal biopsies were considered necessary. The highest clonality was observed in normal lung, whereas higher T cell density and diversity but lower clonality appeared to be present in later-stage lesions.

Taken from the germline V gene, the CDR1 and CDR2 loops are MNHEY and SVGAGI. V is shortened by 2 bases, J by 10 bases, and the region joining them spans 9 bases. Its CDR3 holds 13 amino acids, cysteine through phenylalanine. The CDR3 DNA has 39 bases and is translated from base 1. Resection was performed on patients in Japan or China between the mid-2010s and the late 2010s. Two lung cancer pathologists independently confirmed the histologic diagnosis of each case on H&E slides. Premalignant or tumor cells were enriched for nucleic acid extraction by macro-dissection performed after pathologic assessment. The AllPrep DNA/RNA FFPE Kit was used to isolate DNA from FFPE tissue. Turning to this clone: Its antigen is still unknown. The sample holds no much larger clone one base away, and base qualities are not on file.

Using the immunoSEQ hsTCRbeta Kit, TCR beta CDR3 regions were sequenced from DNA. Turning to the authors' computational methods: The ImmunoSEQ Analyzer was used to analyse the TCR sequencing data. T cell clonality was defined as 1 minus Pielou's evenness computed on productive rearrangements. T cell diversity was measured with the inverse Simpson index on productive templates. T cell density was defined as TCR beta template counts normalized to usable DNA, with usable DNA estimated by amplification and sequencing of housekeeping genes. Two-sided Kruskal-Wallis tests were used to compare TCR metrics across histologic stages. In TCRdb, the immuneACCESS table is reduced to in-frame sequences with V and J assigned. These tables do not hold every clone; where another copy was compared, an unresolved V gene accounts for under half, and the others remain unexplained. Clone size and V and J calls were adopted from that table, with D and trimming inferred from the DNA. In all, the sample holds 14,000 to 15,000 clones, and 81% of those were seen once. The ten largest clones capture 2.5% to 3% of the sample.

The sequence derives from a person aged 55-80 years with lung adenocarcinoma. The chain links TRBV6-5 with TRBJ1-6, with the identity of the D gene unclear. Material for sequencing was FFPE minimally invasive lung adenocarcinoma tissue. The sample's cell subset or site, from its label and the paper: micro-invasive lung adenocarcinoma (MIA). The nucleotide sequence reads TGTGCCAGCAGTTACGAACAGACATCACCCCTCCACTTT. It codes for CASSYEQTSPLHF.